The present TCR beta chain was sequenced within a study of blood T cell repertoires in COVID-19. Study overall: There were acute and convalescent COVID-19 samples, and they came from the United States, Italy and Spain. In each case, the material was cDNA or gDNA derived from T cells, B-cell-depleted T cells, or PBMCs.

Losses at the gene ends were 1 base for V and 8 bases for J; bases not matched to a gene: 9. Germline assignment: CDR1 LGHNA and CDR2 YSLEER. CDR3 length: 18 amino acids. How the authors handled the data: Amplification with reference gene primers provided the estimates of nucleated cell counts. The table came from immunoSEQ multiplex PCR; TCRdb's copy has only in-frame clones and leaves some out. V, J and clone size reflect that table, while D and trimming were determined from the DNA. The table has 110,000 or so clones, approximately 85% seen once. J is TRBJ1-6 and V is TRBV4-3; 12 bases are shared with TRBD1. This clonotype was obtained from a woman in her sixties with COVID-19, enrolled during active disease. The specimen was peripheral blood. The DNA of the CDR3 is TGCGCCAGCAGCCAAGCACCCGGGACAGGGGGCTGGGATTCACCCCTCCACTTT. This codes for CASSQAPGTGGWDSPLHF.